This T cell receptor (beta chain) was observed in a study of OX40 agonist ivuxolimab in advanced cancers. From germline, CDR1 is SGHNT and CDR2 YYREEE (reference sequence). The CDR3 contains 17 residues. With V trimmed by 8 bases and J by 1 base, 11 bases remained unmatched. Clones were sequenced by immunoSEQ multiplex PCR, and TCRdb holds only the in-frame ones, with some missing. The sample includes roughly 39,000 clones, 75% to 90% of them seen just once. Sequences were derived from CD4+ or CD8+ T cells sorted from blood, sampled in a trial of the OX40 agonist ivuxolimab. This chain uses TRBV5-4 with TRBJ2-3; TRBD1 matches 12 bases. The source of this sequence is an adult with an advanced solid tumor such as melanoma, head and neck, liver or kidney cancer. The CDR3 DNA reads TGTGCCAGTGAGACCGGGACAGGGGGCCGACGCACAGATACGCAGTATTTT. Translation gives CASETGTGGRRTDTQYF.